The entry below describes one T cell receptor (beta chain). Its antigen is currently unknown. The CDR3 length is 15 residues. The V segment lost 3 bases and the J segment 3 bases; nucleotides outside the gene matches: 8. Germline V gene sequence: CDR1 SGHRS, CDR2 YFSETQ. Here immunoSEQ multiplex PCR was the method, and the copy in TCRdb shows in-frame clones only, minus some. The repertoire consists of just under 150,000 clones, with around 90% occurring once and the leading ten covering 4.5%. This sample stems from a study of cytomegalovirus exposure and HLA in healthy donors. Study findings and constraints: Despite most TCR sequences being rare, some public TCRs occurred in many donors.

The TCR originated in a man between 18 and 29 years old in good health and CMV-seropositive. Sequenced sample: PBMCs. The V call is TRBV5-1, the J call TRBJ1-2, with 7 bases aligning to TRBD1. CDR3 DNA: TGCGCCAGCAGCTACAGAGGGGGCCAGGACTATGGCTACACCTTC. Translation gives CASSYRGGQDYGYTF.